The 18 T cell receptor beta chains below come from one sample, sequenced in a study of cytotoxic CD8 clonotypes in ibrutinib-treated CLL. The protocol was immunoSEQ multiplex PCR, while the TCRdb copy is restricted to in-frame clones and leaves out a portion. Of under 200,000 clones detected, roughly 80% appear once; the ten largest clones hold over 2%. The material was PBMCs, obtained after 12 months of ibrutinib treatment. All receptors derive from a human donor with chronic lymphocytic leukemia.

The CDR3 coding sequence is TGTGCCAGCAGCCCCACCTCCCGACTAGCGGGGAAAACCTACGAGCAGTACTTC. The encoded protein is CASSPTSRLAGKTYEQYF. The chain links TRBV11-2 to TRBJ2-7, with 11 bases matching TRBD2. Germline CDR1 SGHAT, CDR2 FQNNGV. Trimming at V came to 5 bases and at J to 2 bases, leaving 14 bases not matched to a gene. The CDR3 has 18 amino acids.

This CDR3 is CASSSLASGRNEQFF. The CDR3 DNA follows: TGTGCCAGCAGCTCCCTGGCTAGCGGGAGAAATGAGCAGTTCTTC. The chain combines TRBV7-8 with TRBJ2-1, with 10 bases fitting TRBD2. Germline V gene sequence: CDR1 SGHVS, CDR2 FQNEAQ. The CDR3 consists of 15 residues. J gave up 7 bases and V 4 bases, and 7 bases lay outside the gene matches. Based on the CDR3 plus reference TRBV7-8 and TRBJ2-1, the full variable domain is GAGVSQSPRYKVAKRGQDVALRCDPISGHVSLFWYQQALGQGPEFLTYFQNEAQLDKSGLPSDRFFAERPEGSVSTLKIQRTQQEDSAVYLCASSSLASGRNEQFFGPGTRLTVL.

The chain employs TRBV28 and TRBJ1-4; 9 positions agree with TRBD1. The germline V gene encodes CDR1 MDHEN and CDR2 SYDVKM. Trimming took 4 bases from V and 8 from J; bases not matched to a gene: 5. This CDR3 spans 14 amino acids. CDR3 sequence reads: CASSWGTGREKLFF. The CDR3 DNA sequence: TGTGCCAGCAGTTGGGGGACAGGGAGGGAAAAACTGTTTTTT.

The rearrangement links TRBV7-8 to TRBJ2-1; the D gene is possibly TRBD2 (5 bases). Trimming removed 2 bases at V and 9 bases at J, with 14 bases between. Germline loops: CDR1 SGHVS, CDR2 FQNEAQ. The CDR3 spans 14 residues. CDR3 nucleotide sequence: TGTGCCAGCAGCTTACGGGAAGTAGGCGGTGAGCAGTTCTTC. This encodes CASSLREVGGEQFF.

Written as DNA, the CDR3 is TGCGCCAGCAGCTTGTTGGGACAGGGTGGAGAAAAACTGTTTTTT. Its protein product is CASSLLGQGGEKLFF. This chain links TRBV5-1 with TRBJ1-4; 9 nucleotides line up with TRBD1. Germline V gene lookup returns CDR1 SGHRS and CDR2 YFSETQ. V lost 1 base to trimming and J lost 8 bases; unmatched junction nucleotides: 6. CDR3 size: 15 residues.

V is TRBV7-9 and J is TRBJ1-1; D uncertain. This CDR3 has 14 amino acids. Trimming removed 3 bases from V and 4 bases from J, with 12 bases in between. Germline CDR1 and CDR2: SEHNR and FQNEAQ (reference sequence). In nucleotides, the CDR3 is TGTGCCAGCAGCTTCGGTCAACCGGGCACTGAAGCTTTCTTT. This encodes CASSFGQPGTEAFF. The variable domain in full, completed from reference TRBV7-9 and TRBJ1-1, reads DTGVSQNPRHKITKRGQNVTFRCDPISEHNRLYWYRQTLGQGPEFLTYFQNEAQLEKSRLLSDRFSAERPKGSFSTLEIQRTEQGDSAMYLCASSFGQPGTEAFFGQGTRLTVV.

DNA of the CDR3: TGTGCCAGCAGTTTACCCGGGACCCTCAAGGGGGAGCAGTACTTC. Translating gives CASSLPGTLKGEQYF. The V call is TRBV28, the J call TRBJ2-7; the D gene could be TRBD1 or TRBD2 (5 bases each). This CDR3 region has 15 residues. The V and J ends lost 2 bases and 7 bases respectively, with 18 bases between them. Per germline, CDR1 MDHEN and CDR2 SYDVKM.

This chain links TRBV28 with TRBJ2-6, with 11 bases identical to TRBD1. The J segment lost 2 bases and the V segment lost 7 bases, leaving 4 bases of the junction unmatched. CDR3 size: 16 residues. CDR1 and CDR2 from the germline V gene are MDHEN and SYDVKM. CDR3 nucleotide sequence: TGTGCCAGCAAGCGGACAGGGGGCACTGGGGCCAACGTCCTGACTTTC. As protein: CASKRTGGTGANVLTF.

This chain uses TRBV9 with TRBJ2-1; 11 bases match TRBD2. The CDR3 has 15 residues. V lost 4 bases to trimming and J lost 8 bases; unmatched junction nucleotides: 8. CDR1 is SGDLS, CDR2 YYNGEE, per germline. Here the CDR3 reads CASSPTSGSIYEQFF. In DNA form, the CDR3 reads TGTGCCAGCAGCCCAACTAGCGGGAGTATCTATGAGCAGTTCTTC.

This clone was seen ten or more times. This chain joins TRBV6-5 and TRBJ1-6; the D is unclear. The CDR3 consists of 15 residues. The V and J ends lost 3 bases and 7 bases respectively, with 13 bases between them. Per germline, CDR1 MNHEY and CDR2 SVGAGI. Here the CDR3 reads CASSYGGLGNSPLHF. CDR3 DNA sequence: TGTGCCAGCAGTTATGGTGGCCTGGGAAATTCACCCCTCCACTTT.

The rearrangement joins TRBV5-8 to TRBJ2-1; D is ambiguous. V lost 2 bases to trimming and J lost 9 bases, with 9 bases between them. The germline CDR1 and CDR2 sequences are SGHTS and YDEGEE. CDR3 length: 12 amino acids. As DNA, the CDR3 is TGTGCCAGCAGCTTTCCCAGCACTGAGCAGTTCTTC. It encodes CASSFPSTEQFF.

The gene calls are TRBV18 and TRBJ2-5; a weak D match, TRBD1 (5 bases). Per the germline V gene, CDR1 is KGHSH and CDR2 is LQKENI. V lost 3 bases to trimming and J lost 4 bases, with 12 bases between them. The CDR3 runs 14 residues. This CDR3 is CASSPAGFSETQYF. The CDR3 DNA reads TGTGCCAGCTCACCCGCAGGGTTTTCAGAGACCCAGTACTTC.

The chain links TRBV19 to TRBJ2-7, with 9 bases aligning to TRBD1. The CDR3 has 18 amino acids. From germline, CDR1 is LNHDA and CDR2 SQIVND (reference sequence). The V segment lost 6 bases and the J segment 1 base; nucleotides outside the gene matches: 16. The CDR3 bases are TGTGCCAGTAGCCGCCGGTGGGGACAGGGATCTTTATCCTACGAGCAGTACTTC. This encodes CASSRRWGQGSLSYEQYF.

The J gene is TRBJ1-5, the V gene TRBV30; D unclear. The V gene lost 1 base and the J gene lost 0 bases, with 10 bases spanning the gap. CDR3 length: 15 amino acids. Germline V gene lookup returns CDR1 GTSNPN and CDR2 SVGIG (reference sequence). The CDR3 protein is CAWSAQDLSNQPQHF. CDR3 nucleotides: TGTGCCTGGAGTGCCCAGGACCTTAGCAATCAGCCCCAGCATTTT.

The chain links TRBV6-5 to TRBJ1-2; D is unclear. Trimming cost V 0 bases and J 3 bases, with 11 bases left between them. The length of the CDR3 is 15 residues. Germline lookup yields CDR1 MNHEY and CDR2 SVGAGI. The CDR3 DNA follows: TGTGCCAGCAGTTACTCCTATCGCCCCGACTATGGCTACACCTTC. Translating gives CASSYSYRPDYGYTF.

This rearrangement joins TRBV28 to TRBJ1-4, with 7 bases aligning to TRBD1. Germline CDR1 MDHEN, CDR2 SYDVKM. V was pared by 3 bases and J by 8 bases, with 12 bases of the junction left unmatched. The CDR3 totals 16 residues. The CDR3 coding sequence is TGTGCCAGCAGTTTGACAGGGACTTTAACTAGCGAAAAACTGTTTTTT. This codes for CASSLTGTLTSEKLFF.

V is TRBV30 and J is TRBJ1-5, with 11 bases fitting TRBD1. Germline CDR1 is GTSNPN and CDR2 is SVGIG (reference sequence). The CDR3 sequence is 14 residues long. V gave up 3 bases and J gave up 2 bases; unmatched junction bases: 0. The CDR3 loop is CAWRGQGGNQPQHF. In DNA, the CDR3 is TGTGCCTGGAGGGGACAGGGGGGCAATCAGCCCCAGCATTTT.

CDR3 sequence: CASRLGGSYEQYF. Here the CDR3 DNA reads TGTGCCAGCAGGTTAGGGGGTTCCTACGAGCAGTACTTC. This sequence joins TRBV6-5 and TRBJ2-7; D may be TRBD1 (6 bases). The V end lost 6 bases, the J end lost 1 base, and 10 bases lay between the germline ends. In germline, CDR1 is MNHEY, CDR2 SVGAGI. There are 13 residues in the CDR3.